Below are 10 T cell receptor beta chains sequenced from a single sample in a study of T cell changes during pregnancy in multiple sclerosis. TCRdb keeps only in-frame clones here, not all; method: immunoSEQ multiplex PCR. The sample has under 65,000 clones; roughly 92% are singletons. Here the sequenced sample was peripheral blood, taken in the second trimester of pregnancy. The receptors here all came from a female donor with multiple sclerosis, enrolled in a pregnancy study.

V gene TRBV19 combines with J gene TRBJ2-6; weak D call: TRBD2 (5 bases). V was pared by 7 bases and J by 0 bases, with 16 bases between. This CDR3 spans 17 amino acids. Germline CDR1 reads LNHDA; CDR2 reads SQIVND (reference sequence). The CDR3 coding sequence is TGTGCCAGTACGGTGTCTGGTACTAGCTCTGGGGCCAACGTCCTGACTTTC. Its protein product is CASTVSGTSSGANVLTF.

This clone was observed once. This chain connects TRBV28 to TRBJ1-1; D remains unclear. Germline-derived CDR1 and CDR2 are MDHEN and SYDVKM. The CDR3 spans 14 residues. Trimming took 3 bases from V and 5 from J, leaving 13 bases between them. CDR3: CASSLAGIRTEAFF. In DNA form, the CDR3 reads TGTGCCAGCAGTTTGGCGGGGATTAGGACTGAAGCTTTCTTT.

This clone was seen only once. The chain links TRBV6-5 to TRBJ2-1; the D gene is possibly TRBD1 (7 bases). The CDR3 sequence is 12 residues long. Germline CDR1 and CDR2: MNHEY and SVGAGI. Trimming took off 11 bases at V and 16 bases at J, with 24 bases between the two ends. In DNA form, the CDR3 reads TGTGCCGTAGGACAGGAGGGGTGGCCTGCATTCTTC. It codes for CAVGQEGWPAFF.

The gene calls are TRBV25-1 and TRBJ1-1; TRBD1 matches at 9 bases. The CDR3 is 14 residues long. With 5 bases clipped from V and 5 bases from J, the junction kept 6 bases outside the gene matches. Germline assignment: CDR1 MGHDK and CDR2 SYGVNS. Here the CDR3 reads CASSTWTGETEAFF. In DNA form, the CDR3 reads TGTGCCAGCAGTACCTGGACAGGGGAGACTGAAGCTTTCTTT.

In its sample, this clone was seen once. CDR3 nucleotides: TGTGCCAGTAGTCGAGACAGGGGGGGTTCCCACAATGAGCAGTTCTTC. Translating gives CASSRDRGGSHNEQFF. This chain uses TRBV19 with TRBJ2-1; 9 bases match TRBD1. The CDR3 totals 16 residues. The germline CDR1 and CDR2 sequences are LNHDA and SQIVND (reference sequence). J gave up 5 bases and V 5 bases, and 10 bases lay outside the gene matches.

The genes are TRBV12-2 and TRBJ1-1; the table names TRBD1, a call not compared with the DNA. TRBV12-2 is tagged as a pseudogene. This CDR3 has 13 amino acids. The CDR3 DNA sequence: TGTGCAAGTCGCTTAGGACAAAACACTGAAGCTTTCTTT. Translated, it gives CASRLGQNTEAFF.

The chain links TRBV30 to TRBJ2-7; D gene uncertain. V was clipped by 4 bases and J by 2 bases, with 9 bases between them. This CDR3 has 12 residues. Germline V gene sequence: CDR1 GTSNPN, CDR2 SVGIG (reference sequence). DNA for the CDR3: TGTGCCTGGACCAACAGCCCCTACGAGCAGTACTTC. Translating it yields CAWTNSPYEQYF.

Here the CDR3 reads CASSQVLTSGFTSTDTQYF. In nucleotides, the CDR3 is TGTGCCAGCAGCCAAGTGTTGACTAGTGGATTCACTAGCACAGATACGCAGTATTTT. This chain joins TRBV4-2 and TRBJ2-3, with D possibly TRBD2 on 6 matching bases. Germline V CDR1 and CDR2: LGHNA, YNFKEQ. Trimming removed 1 base at V and 0 bases at J, with 20 bases between. The CDR3 has 19 amino acids.

V is TRBV5-5 and J is TRBJ1-5; D perhaps matches TRBD1 (6 bases). This CDR3 spans 16 amino acids. The V gene's germline CDR1 is SGHKS and CDR2 YYEKEE (reference sequence). V lost 2 bases and J 1 base, leaving 13 bases between the germline ends. CDR3 in amino acids: CASSFRGGASNQPQHF. The CDR3 DNA reads TGTGCCAGCAGCTTTCGCGGGGGCGCGAGCAATCAGCCCCAGCATTTT.

The chain combines TRBV20-1 with TRBJ2-7; D remains unclear. This CDR3 region has 11 residues. Between the trimmed V and J ends, which lost 0 bases and 5 bases, there was a span of 5 bases. Germline CDR1 and CDR2: DFQATT and SNEGSKA (reference sequence). CDR3: CSARDFDEQYF. In DNA form, the CDR3 reads TGCAGTGCTAGAGATTTCGACGAGCAGTACTTC.